This T cell receptor beta chain was captured by sequencing in a study of cytomegalovirus exposure and HLA in healthy donors. Study overall: Earlier sequencing of about 200 million T cells yielded approximately 100 million unique TCR beta sequences.

Of note for this clone: Antigen specificity is unknown.

Study-wide findings and caveats: While the bulk of TCR sequences proved rare, some public TCRs turned up in many donors.

The germline V gene encodes CDR1 LGHNA and CDR2 YNFKEQ. Germline trimming cut 4 bases from V and 6 bases from J; bases unmatched to any gene: 7. The CDR3 length is 14 residues. PCR amplification relied on 60 Vbeta primers (plus 13 Jbeta primers). Repertoires were generated with immunoSEQ multiplex PCR, while TCRdb's copy carries only in-frame clones and drops some. The repertoire table contains 41,000 or so clones. This receptor was obtained from a man in his thirties or forties in good health and CMV-seronegative. The chain is built from TRBV4-2 and TRBJ1-1, with 8 bases matching TRBD1. Sequencing used PBMCs. CDR3 sequence: CASSPQDRDAEAFF. As DNA, the CDR3 is TGTGCCAGCAGCCCGCAGGACAGGGACGCTGAAGCTTTCTTT.